The 28 T cell receptor beta chains listed next were all sequenced from one sample in a study of cytomegalovirus exposure and HLA in healthy donors. The PCR employed 60 Vbeta primers together with 13 Jbeta primers. Assay used: immunoSEQ multiplex PCR; TCRdb lists only in-frame clones, some missing. The sample contains about 150,000 clones, 77% of which appear only once. Material: PBMCs. Receptors were obtained from a woman aged 40 to 50 in good health and CMV-seronegative.

The V gene is TRBV2, the J gene TRBJ2-3; no clear D gene. There are 12 residues in the CDR3. V was shortened by 5 bases and J by 2 bases, with 5 bases between the two germline ends. The germline CDR1 and CDR2 sequences are SNHLY and FYNNEI. The CDR3 nucleotides read TGTGCCAGCAGTCCCTCCACAGATACGCAGTATTTT. Residues: CASSPSTDTQYF.

The chain combines TRBV18 with TRBJ1-2; the match to TRBD1 covers 9 bases. This CDR3 contains 14 residues. The germline gives CDR1 KGHSH, CDR2 LQKENI. Trimming removed 3 bases from V and 4 bases from J; junction bases left unmatched: 3. This CDR3 reads CASSPDRGIYGYTF. In DNA, the CDR3 is TGTGCCAGCTCACCTGACAGGGGGATCTATGGCTACACCTTC.

This CDR3 reads CASSSPVDSSYTF. The CDR3 coding sequence is TGTGCCAGCAGTTCTCCAGTCGACTCGAGCTACACCTTC. This chain uses TRBV27 with TRBJ1-2; unclear D gene. The CDR3 runs to 13 residues. The germline V gene encodes CDR1 MNHEY and CDR2 SMNVEV (reference sequence). The V and J ends lost 4 bases and 9 bases respectively, with 15 bases between them.

J is TRBJ1-2 and V is TRBV28, with D tentatively TRBD1 (6 bases). V dropped 6 bases and J dropped 12 bases, with 14 bases sitting between them. CDR1 is MDHEN and CDR2 is SYDVKM in the germline V gene. The CDR3 extends over 11 amino acids. The CDR3 DNA follows: TGTGCCAGCAGCTCCGACAGGAGGCACACCTTC. Its translation: CASSSDRRHTF.

This chain joins TRBV6-1 and TRBJ2-1; the D gene is possibly TRBD1 (5 bases). Trimming pared 4 bases from V and 0 bases from J, leaving 13 bases between. CDR3 length: 16 residues. Germline V gives CDR1 MNHNS, CDR2 SASEGT. CDR3 sequence (DNA): TGTGCCAGCAGTGCGATTGACAGCACCTCCTACAATGAGCAGTTCTTC. Encoded protein: CASSAIDSTSYNEQFF.

The gene calls are TRBV10-3 and TRBJ1-3, with 10 positions matching TRBD1. There are 16 residues in the CDR3. Trimming removed 6 bases from V and 2 bases from J; junction bases left unmatched: 7. Looked up from germline, CDR1 is ENHRY and CDR2 is SYGVKD. In nucleotides, the CDR3 is TGTGCCATCAGGGGACCCGGGACAGGGGCTGGAAACACCATATATTTT. Encoded protein: CAIRGPGTGAGNTIYF.

The chain combines TRBV6-4 with TRBJ2-1, with D tentatively TRBD1 (6 bases). CDR1 and CDR2 from the germline V gene are MRHNA and SNTAGT. Trimming took off 6 bases at V and 6 bases at J, with 15 bases between the two ends. The CDR3 runs 14 residues. In DNA form, the CDR3 reads TGTGCCAGCAGACAGACAGGAGTTGGCAATGAGCAGTTCTTC. It translates to CASRQTGVGNEQFF.

The V gene is TRBV19, the J gene TRBJ2-7; D uncertain. Germline V gene data show CDR1 as LNHDA and CDR2 as SQIVND (reference sequence). The CDR3 runs to 14 residues. Trimming removed 2 bases at V and 3 bases at J, with 11 bases between. The CDR3, as DNA: TGTGCCAGTAGTATAAGTATACAGAACTACGAGCAGTACTTC. Amino acid sequence: CASSISIQNYEQYF.

The rearrangement links TRBV5-4 to TRBJ2-7, with D perhaps matching TRBD1 (5 bases). The CDR3 extends over 13 amino acids. Germline V lookup: CDR1 SGHNT, CDR2 YYREEE (reference sequence). Trimming removed 0 bases from V and 6 bases from J, with 10 bases in between. The chain's CDR3 is CASSLGGSGEQYF. The CDR3 DNA sequence: TGTGCCAGCAGCTTGGGGGGCTCCGGCGAGCAGTACTTC. The complete variable domain, with remaining parts taken from reference TRBV5-4 and TRBJ2-7, reads ETGVTQSPTHLIKTRGQQVTLRCSSQSGHNTVSWYQQALGQGPQFIFQYYREEENGRGNFPPRFSGLQFPNYSSELNVNALELDDSALYLCASSLGGSGEQYFGPGTRLTVT.

The genes are TRBV5-1 and TRBJ2-7; D possibly corresponds to TRBD1 (5 bases). Trimming took 4 bases from V and 11 from J, leaving 13 bases between them. The CDR3 consists of 11 residues. Germline V gene lookup returns CDR1 SGHRS and CDR2 YFSETQ. In nucleotides, the CDR3 is TGCGCCAGCAGCCTAGGACAAGGCAAGTACTTC. This codes for CASSLGQGKYF.

The J gene is TRBJ2-3, the V gene TRBV5-1; D is unclear. V was shortened by 0 bases and J by 0 bases, with 5 bases between the two germline ends. The CDR3 runs 14 residues. The V gene's germline CDR1 is SGHRS and CDR2 YFSETQ. The CDR3, as DNA: TGCGCCAGCAGCTTGGCTTCTAGCACAGATACGCAGTATTTT. Protein product: CASSLASSTDTQYF.

The chain joins TRBV28 to TRBJ1-2; 10 nucleotides line up with TRBD1. The CDR3 extends over 15 amino acids. V lost 5 bases and J lost 7; bases outside the gene matches: 10. From germline, CDR1 is MDHEN and CDR2 SYDVKM. The CDR3 sequence: CASSPSGTGVRGYTF. The CDR3 DNA sequence: TGTGCCAGCAGTCCCTCCGGGACAGGGGTGCGTGGCTACACCTTC.

The chain has TRBV4-1 and TRBJ2-3, with TRBD1 identical over 7 bases. J was trimmed by 2 bases and V by 6 bases; bases with no gene match: 14. In germline, CDR1 is MGHRA, CDR2 YSYEKL. This CDR3 is built from 17 residues. The CDR3 loop reads CASSLSYRQGTTDTQYF. The CDR3 DNA follows: TGCGCCAGCAGTCTTTCCTATCGACAGGGAACCACAGATACGCAGTATTTT.

This clone came up a few times. The chain is built from TRBV6-1 and TRBJ2-6, with D possibly matching TRBD1 (5 bases). The germline V gene has CDR1 MNHNS and CDR2 SASEGT. Between the trimmed V and J ends, which lost 2 bases and 6 bases, there was a span of 8 bases. The CDR3 sequence is 14 residues long. This CDR3 reads CASSETRAANVLTF. CDR3 coding DNA: TGTGCCAGCAGTGAAACCAGGGCGGCCAACGTCCTGACTTTC.

The rearrangement links TRBV7-9 to TRBJ2-3; D perhaps matches TRBD1 (6 bases). CDR1 SEHNR and CDR2 FQNEAQ come from the germline V gene (reference sequence). The CDR3 totals 19 residues. The V end lost 3 bases, the J end lost 2 bases, and 24 bases lay between the germline ends. CDR3: CASSFPNIAGALSTDTQYF. DNA of the CDR3: TGTGCCAGCAGCTTCCCGAACATAGCAGGGGCCTTGTCCACAGATACGCAGTATTTT.

This clone was seen more than once but under ten times. The rearrangement links TRBV6-1 to TRBJ2-7, with 8 positions matching TRBD1. Trimming removed 6 bases from V and 2 bases from J; junction bases left unmatched: 3. The CDR3 length is 13 residues. From germline, CDR1 is MNHNS and CDR2 SASEGT. The CDR3 loop is CASSWGQAYEQYF. The CDR3 coding sequence is TGTGCCAGCAGCTGGGGACAGGCCTACGAGCAGTACTTC.

This chain joins TRBV4-2 and TRBJ1-1, with TRBD1 matching 7 bases. Trimming removed 7 bases from V and 3 bases from J; junction bases left unmatched: 2. Germline loops: CDR1 LGHNA, CDR2 YNFKEQ. The length of the CDR3 is 12 residues. The CDR3 is CASNGQDTEAFF. The CDR3 DNA is TGTGCCAGCAACGGACAGGACACTGAAGCTTTCTTT.

V usage is TRBV7-3 and J usage is TRBJ1-5, with D possibly TRBD1 on 6 matching bases. Germline lookup yields CDR1 SGHTA and CDR2 FQGTGA. V lost 5 bases, J lost 8 bases, and 19 bases lay in between. The CDR3 sequence is 15 residues long. The CDR3 sequence: CASSLTGGPGEPQHF. The CDR3 bases are TGTGCCAGCAGCCTCACGGGGGGCCCAGGGGAGCCCCAGCATTTT.

This chain links TRBV6-5 with TRBJ1-2, with 7 nucleotides matching TRBD1. This CDR3 has 12 residues. CDR1 is MNHEY, CDR2 SVGAGI, per germline. V was clipped by 6 bases and J by 4 bases; unmatched bases: 2. CDR3 DNA sequence: TGTGCCAGCAGGACAGGGACCTATGGCTACACCTTC. It translates to CASRTGTYGYTF.

The J gene is TRBJ1-1, the V gene TRBV6-5; TRBD1 aligns across 7 bases. This CDR3 is built from 14 residues. Germline assignment: CDR1 MNHEY and CDR2 SVGAGI. The V gene end was trimmed by 5 bases and the J gene end by 1 base; junction bases not matched to a gene: 4. Here the CDR3 DNA reads TGTGCCAGCAGTCAAGGGACAGCGAACACTGAAGCTTTCTTT. Translation gives CASSQGTANTEAFF.

The rearrangement uses TRBV5-4 and TRBJ2-2; 8 bases align to TRBD2. This CDR3 spans 17 amino acids. J gave up 5 bases and V 4 bases, and 13 bases lay outside the gene matches. In germline, CDR1 is SGHNT, CDR2 YYREEE (reference sequence). The CDR3 DNA sequence: TGTGCCAGCAGCCGAGGGCGACTAGCGCGTGATACCGGGGAGCTGTTTTTT. Encoded protein: CASSRGRLARDTGELFF. The full variable domain, its missing parts supplied by reference TRBV5-4 and TRBJ2-2, is ETGVTQSPTHLIKTRGQQVTLRCSSQSGHNTVSWYQQALGQGPQFIFQYYREEENGRGNFPPRFSGLQFPNYSSELNVNALELDDSALYLCASSRGRLARDTGELFFGEGSRLTVL.

A single count supports this clone. The chain employs TRBV19 and TRBJ1-1, with D possibly matching TRBD1 (6 bases). Germline values: CDR1 LNHDA, CDR2 SQIVND (reference sequence). The CDR3 has 13 residues. V lost 5 bases and J 1 base, leaving 8 bases between the germline ends. The CDR3, as DNA: TGTGCCAGTAGTCAGGGGTCGAACACTGAAGCTTTCTTT. Translated: CASSQGSNTEAFF. Complete variable domain (other parts from reference TRBV19 and TRBJ1-1): DGGITQSPKYLFRKEGQNVTLSCEQNLNHDAMYWYRQDPGQGLRLIYYSQIVNDFQKGDIAEGYSVSREKKESFPLTVTSAQKNPTAFYLCASSQGSNTEAFFGQGTRLTVV.

The gene calls are TRBV7-9 and TRBJ1-1; D gene unclear. In germline, CDR1 is SEHNR, CDR2 FQNEAQ (reference sequence). V lost 1 base, J lost 3 bases, and 15 bases lay in between. CDR3 size: 16 residues. Here the CDR3 reads CASSLGQLKRDTEAFF. CDR3 DNA: TGTGCCAGCAGCTTAGGACAATTAAAGAGGGACACTGAAGCTTTCTTT.

With regard to this clone: Germline is not matched at one junction end, which may reflect a read error. The chain is built from TRBV7-8 and TRBJ2-3, with D tentatively TRBD2 (6 bases). The CDR3 covers 15 residues. The germline V gene encodes CDR1 SGHVS and CDR2 FQNEAQ. The CDR3 is CASSLAIGRTDTQYF. The DNA of the CDR3 is TGTGCCAGCAGCCTAGCTATAGGGAGGACAGATACGCAGTATTTT.

The V call is TRBV20-1, the J call TRBJ1-1; D is uncertain. CDR1 DFQATT and CDR2 SNEGSKA come from the germline V gene (reference sequence). Trimming shortened V by 2 bases and J by 5 bases, and 6 bases separated the two germline ends. The CDR3 is 11 residues long. The CDR3 region is CSARPGTEAFF. The CDR3 DNA is TGCAGTGCTAGACCGGGAACTGAAGCTTTCTTT.

V is TRBV7-2 and J is TRBJ1-1; no clear D gene. The CDR3 runs 12 residues. CDR1 SGHTA and CDR2 FQGNSA come from the germline V gene. With 6 bases removed from V and 7 bases from J, the gap between germline ends came to 12 bases. The chain's CDR3 is CASRSGKNEAFF. CDR3 bases: TGTGCCAGCAGATCCGGGAAAAATGAAGCTTTCTTT.

In this sample, this clone turned up once. The gene calls are TRBV6-1 and TRBJ1-6; D call uncertain. Per the germline V gene, CDR1 is MNHNS and CDR2 is SASEGT. The CDR3 spans 17 residues. V lost 2 bases, J lost 5 bases, and 16 bases lay in between. CDR3 sequence reads: CASSESIGLRDNSPLHF. CDR3 DNA sequence: TGTGCCAGCAGTGAATCGATTGGGTTACGGGATAATTCACCCCTCCACTTT.

This clone was observed a single time. The chain couples TRBV30 to TRBJ2-1, with TRBD1 matching 11 bases. There are 14 residues in the CDR3. CDR1 GTSNPN and CDR2 SVGIG come from the germline V gene (reference sequence). Losses at the gene ends were 5 bases for V and 4 bases for J; bases not matched to a gene: 4. The DNA of the CDR3 is TGTGCCTGGGCGGACAGGGGGCCTTACAATGAGCAGTTCTTC. Translation gives CAWADRGPYNEQFF.